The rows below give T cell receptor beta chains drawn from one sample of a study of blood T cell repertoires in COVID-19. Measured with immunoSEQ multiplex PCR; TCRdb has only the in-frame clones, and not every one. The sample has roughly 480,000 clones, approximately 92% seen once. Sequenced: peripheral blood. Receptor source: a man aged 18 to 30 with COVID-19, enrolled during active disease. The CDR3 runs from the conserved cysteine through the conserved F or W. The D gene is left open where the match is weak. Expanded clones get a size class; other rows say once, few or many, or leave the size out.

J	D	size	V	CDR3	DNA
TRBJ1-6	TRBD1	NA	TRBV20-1	CSASSGQGFSPLHF	TGCAGTGCTAGTTCCGGACAGGGGTTTTCACCCCTCCACTTT
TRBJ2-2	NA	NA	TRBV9	CASSVSGDTGELFF	TGTGCCAGCAGCGTTAGCGGAGACACCGGGGAGCTGTTTTTT
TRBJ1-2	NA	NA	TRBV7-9	CASSLALGGSNYGYTF	TGTGCCAGCAGCTTAGCGCTAGGCGGCTCTAACTATGGCTACACCTTC
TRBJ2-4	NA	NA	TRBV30	CAWSIGGAENIQYF	TGTGCCTGGAGTATCGGTGGGGCCGAAAACATTCAGTACTTC
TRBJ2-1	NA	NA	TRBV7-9	CASSLTARWDGEVNEQFF	TGTGCCAGCAGCTTAACCGCCCGTTGGGATGGGGAGGTCAATGAGCAGTTCTTC
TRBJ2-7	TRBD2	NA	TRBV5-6	CASSSPEGVWGLAGGQYF	TGTGCCAGCAGCTCCCCGGAAGGTGTATGGGGGCTAGCGGGAGGGCAGTACTTC
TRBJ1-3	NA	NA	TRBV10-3	CAITGPSSGNTIYF	TGTGCCATCACCGGTCCAAGCTCTGGAAACACCATATATTTT
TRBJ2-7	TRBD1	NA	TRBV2	CASSATGASSYEQYF	TGTGCCAGCAGCGCGACAGGGGCGAGCTCCTACGAGCAGTACTTC
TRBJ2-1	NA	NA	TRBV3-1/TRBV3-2	CASSQGGDQGFF	TGTGCCAGCAGCCAAGGGGGCGACCAAGGGTTCTTC
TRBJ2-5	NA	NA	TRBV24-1	CATSDPSTRADYAQETQYF	TGTGCCACCAGTGATCCCTCGACCAGAGCCGACTACGCCCAAGAGACCCAGTACTTC
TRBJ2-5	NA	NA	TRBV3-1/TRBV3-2	CASGTTGQETQYF	TGTGCCAGCGGTACGACTGGACAAGAGACCCAGTACTTC
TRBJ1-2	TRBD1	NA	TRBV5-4	CASSLDRPDGNYGYTF	TGTGCCAGCAGTCTGGACAGGCCCGATGGAAACTATGGCTACACCTTC
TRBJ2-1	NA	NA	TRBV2	CASSPDSPNNEQFF	TGTGCCAGCAGTCCGGACAGCCCTAATAATGAGCAGTTCTTC
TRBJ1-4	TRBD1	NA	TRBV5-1	CASSRDRENEKLFF	TGCGCCAGCAGCAGGGACAGGGAAAATGAAAAACTGTTTTTT
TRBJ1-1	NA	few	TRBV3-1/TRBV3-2	CASSQDIGEAFF	TGTGCCAGCAGCCAAGATATCGGTGAAGCTTTCTTT
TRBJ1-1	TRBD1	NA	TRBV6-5	CASSRGQVGTEAFF	TGTGCCAGCAGCCGGGGACAGGTGGGCACTGAAGCTTTCTTT
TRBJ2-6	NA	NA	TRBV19	CATSGLVSGANVLTF	TGTGCCACTTCAGGGCTAGTCTCTGGGGCCAACGTCCTGACTTTC
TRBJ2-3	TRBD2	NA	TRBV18	CASSPLGTSSTDTQYF	TGTGCCAGCTCACCCCTTGGGACTAGCAGCACAGATACGCAGTATTTT
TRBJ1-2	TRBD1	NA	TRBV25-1	CASSERDRGYYGYTF	TGTGCCAGCAGTGAACGGGACAGGGGTTACTATGGCTACACCTTC
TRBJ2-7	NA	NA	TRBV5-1	CASSLLDYEQYF	TGCGCCAGCAGCCTCCTAGACTACGAGCAGTACTTC
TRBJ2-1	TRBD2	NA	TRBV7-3	CASSLEGGGWHEQFF	TGTGCCAGCAGCTTAGAGGGCGGGGGATGGCATGAGCAGTTCTTC
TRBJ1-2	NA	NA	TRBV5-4	CASSVDVGLAINGYTF	TGTGCCAGCAGCGTAGACGTGGGCTTGGCGATAAATGGCTACACCTTC
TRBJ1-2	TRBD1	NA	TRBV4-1	CASSQAMGDRGPSYGYTF	TGCGCCAGCAGCCAAGCTATGGGGGACAGGGGTCCCTCCTATGGCTACACCTTC
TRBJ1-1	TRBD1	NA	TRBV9	CASSVGTGGTEAFF	TGTGCCAGCAGCGTAGGGACAGGGGGCACTGAAGCTTTCTTT
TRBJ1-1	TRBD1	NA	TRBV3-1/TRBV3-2	CASSQRGQNSEAFF	TGTGCCAGCAGCCAACGGGGACAGAATTCTGAAGCTTTCTTT
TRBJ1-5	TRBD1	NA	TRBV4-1	CASSLGTGYQPQHF	TGCGCCAGCAGCCTAGGGACAGGTTATCAGCCCCAGCATTTT
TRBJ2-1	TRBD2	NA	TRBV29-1	CSVFSRESRQQFF	TGCAGCGTTTTTTCGCGGGAGAGTAGGCAGCAGTTCTTC
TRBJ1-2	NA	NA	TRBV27	CASSLSGHRNYGYTF	TGTGCCAGCAGTTTATCCGGACATAGAAACTATGGCTACACCTTC
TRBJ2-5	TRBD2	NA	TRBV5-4	CASSSRTSGLETQYF	TGTGCCAGCAGCTCAAGGACTAGCGGGTTGGAGACCCAGTACTTC
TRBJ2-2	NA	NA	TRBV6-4	CASGGEGQNTGELFF	TGTGCCAGCGGAGGGGAGGGACAGAACACCGGGGAGCTGTTTTTT
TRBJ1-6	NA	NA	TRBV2	CASRPGIDNSPLHF	TGTGCCAGCAGGCCAGGGATTGATAATTCACCCCTCCACTTT
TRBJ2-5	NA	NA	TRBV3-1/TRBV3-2	CASSPTNFERRGETQYF	TGTGCCAGCAGCCCCACGAACTTTGAGAGAAGGGGGGAGACCCAGTACTTC
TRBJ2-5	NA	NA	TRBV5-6	CASSSSPAVFISRGETQYF	TGTGCCAGCAGCTCCTCACCGGCAGTTTTTATATCACGGGGAGAGACCCAGTACTTC
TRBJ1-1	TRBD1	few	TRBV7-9	CASSLEGGSEAFF	TGTGCCAGCAGCTTAGAAGGGGGCTCTGAAGCTTTCTTT
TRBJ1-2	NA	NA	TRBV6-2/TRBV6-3	CASSYFGGGANYGYTF	TGTGCCAGCAGTTACTTCGGGGGAGGGGCTAACTATGGCTACACCTTC
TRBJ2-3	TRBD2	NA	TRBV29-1	CSAGGSAWAQYF	TGCAGCGCCGGGGGGTCCGCCTGGGCGCAGTATTTT
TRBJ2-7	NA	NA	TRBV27	CASSTDPLYEQYF	TGTGCCAGCAGTACAGACCCCCTCTACGAGCAGTACTTC
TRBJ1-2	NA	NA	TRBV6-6	CASSYAGATNYGYTF	TGTGCCAGCAGTTACGCAGGGGCTACTAACTATGGCTACACCTTC
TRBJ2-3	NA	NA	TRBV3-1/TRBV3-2	CASSFGASRGTAQYF	TGTGCCAGCAGCTTCGGGGCTAGCCGGGGGACTGCGCAGTATTTT
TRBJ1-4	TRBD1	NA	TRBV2	CASRAGQGTNEKLFF	TGTGCCAGCAGGGCGGGACAGGGAACTAATGAAAAACTGTTTTTT
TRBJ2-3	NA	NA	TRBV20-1	CSGEGTDTQYF	TGCAGTGGTGAGGGCACAGATACGCAGTATTTT
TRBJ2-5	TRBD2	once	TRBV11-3	CASSAYPAGGRETQYF	TGTGCCAGCAGCGCCTATCCGGCGGGGGGAAGAGAGACCCAGTACTTC
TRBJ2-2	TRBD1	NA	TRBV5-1	CASSWTGEKAGELFF	TGCGCCAGCAGCTGGACAGGGGAAAAGGCCGGGGAGCTGTTTTTT
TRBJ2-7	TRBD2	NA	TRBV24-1	CATSDFSGSQEQYF	TGTGCCACCAGTGATTTTAGCGGGAGTCAGGAGCAGTACTTC
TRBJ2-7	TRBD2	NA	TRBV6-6	CASSSSGRAAEQYF	TGTGCCAGCAGTTCGAGCGGGAGGGCTGCCGAGCAGTACTTC
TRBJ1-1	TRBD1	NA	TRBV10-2	CASSLDREDTEAFF	TGCGCCAGCAGTCTGGACAGGGAGGACACTGAAGCTTTCTTT
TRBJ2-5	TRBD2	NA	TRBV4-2	CASSQVKGLAGGKETQYF	TGTGCCAGCAGCCAAGTGAAGGGACTAGCGGGGGGGAAAGAGACCCAGTACTTC
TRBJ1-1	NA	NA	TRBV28	CASSPVRGKSTEAFF	TGTGCCAGCAGTCCTGTCAGGGGTAAATCGACTGAAGCTTTCTTT
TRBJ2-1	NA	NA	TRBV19	CASSIEVVDNEQFF	TGTGCCAGTAGTATAGAAGTAGTAGACAATGAGCAGTTCTTC
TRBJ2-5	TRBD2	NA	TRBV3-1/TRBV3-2	CASSRLAGNQETQYF	TGTGCCAGCAGCCGACTAGCGGGAAACCAAGAGACCCAGTACTTC
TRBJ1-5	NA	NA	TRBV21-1	CASSKAGDRGPNQPQHF	TGTGCCAGCAGCAAAGCTGGGGACAGGGGGCCCAATCAGCCCCAGCATTTT
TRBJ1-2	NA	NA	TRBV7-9	CASSLPLGGSYGYTF	TGTGCCAGCAGCTTACCCCTAGGGGGATCGTATGGCTACACCTTC
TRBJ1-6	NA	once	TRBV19	CASPDSVERNSPLHF	TGTGCCAGTCCGGACAGCGTCGAGAGGAATTCACCCCTCCACTTT
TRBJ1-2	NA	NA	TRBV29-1	CSAAGEANYGYTF	TGCAGCGCCGCAGGGGAAGCTAACTATGGCTACACCTTC
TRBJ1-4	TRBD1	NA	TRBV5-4	CASSVRQGGEKLFF	TGTGCCAGCAGCGTACGACAGGGCGGCGAAAAACTGTTTTTT
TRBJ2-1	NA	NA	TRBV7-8	CASSFLGYGLSEQFF	TGTGCCAGCAGCTTTCTTGGGTACGGACTAAGTGAGCAGTTCTTC
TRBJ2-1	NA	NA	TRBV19	CASGGQPLNEQFF	TGTGCCAGCGGGGGACAGCCTCTAAATGAGCAGTTCTTC
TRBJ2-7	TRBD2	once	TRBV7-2	CASSLVPSGDYEQYF	TGTGCCAGCAGCTTAGTTCCTAGCGGGGACTACGAGCAGTACTTC
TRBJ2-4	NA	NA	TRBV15	CATSRGQENIQYF	TGTGCCACCAGCAGAGGACAGGAGAACATTCAGTACTTC